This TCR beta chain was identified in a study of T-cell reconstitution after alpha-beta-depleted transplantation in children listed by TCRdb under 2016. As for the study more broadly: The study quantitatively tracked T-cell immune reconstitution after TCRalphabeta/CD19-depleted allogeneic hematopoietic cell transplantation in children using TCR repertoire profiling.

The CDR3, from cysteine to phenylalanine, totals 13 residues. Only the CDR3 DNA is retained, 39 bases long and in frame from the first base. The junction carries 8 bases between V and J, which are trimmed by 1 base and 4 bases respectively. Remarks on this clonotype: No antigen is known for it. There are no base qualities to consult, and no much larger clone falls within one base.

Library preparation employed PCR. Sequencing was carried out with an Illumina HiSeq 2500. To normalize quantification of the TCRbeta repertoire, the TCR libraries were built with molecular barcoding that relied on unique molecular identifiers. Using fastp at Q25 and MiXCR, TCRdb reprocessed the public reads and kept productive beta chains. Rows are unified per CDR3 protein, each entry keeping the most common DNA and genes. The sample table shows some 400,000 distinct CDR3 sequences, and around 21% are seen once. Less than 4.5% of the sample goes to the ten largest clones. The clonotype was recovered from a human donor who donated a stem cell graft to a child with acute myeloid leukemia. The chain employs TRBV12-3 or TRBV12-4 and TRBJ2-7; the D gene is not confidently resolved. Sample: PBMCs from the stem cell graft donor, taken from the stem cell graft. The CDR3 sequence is CASSLDPIYEQYF. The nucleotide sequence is TGTGCCAGCAGTTTAGACCCGATTTACGAGCAGTACTTC.